This T cell receptor beta chain originates from a study of shared clonotypes between healthy human individuals. The wider study: Per donor, CD8 memory used one plate, CD8 naive used two, CD4 memory used three and CD4 naive used three.

The study, taken as a whole, reports: The generation probabilities recorded for non-shared clonotypes fell below those of clonotypes shared by all four donors.

Caucasian adults residing in Nashville, Tennessee made up all the donors. With respect to this clone: Its antigen remains unidentified.

Germline lookup yields CDR1 LNHDA and CDR2 SQIVND (reference sequence). Trimming took off 4 bases at V and 2 bases at J, with 18 bases between the two ends. The CDR3 is made up of 16 amino acids. Clones were sequenced by immunoSEQ multiplex PCR, and TCRdb holds only the in-frame ones, with some missing. The table has about 690,000 clones, 90% seen once. The chain combines TRBV19 with TRBJ2-7; D might be TRBD1 or TRBD2, each matching 5 bases. This TCR was sampled from a man between 18 and 35 years old in good health. Some clones in this sample may be carry-over from other donors' samples. The specimen sequenced was memory CD8+ T cells from PBMCs. This sample's subset: CD45RO+ cells pooled with CCR7-negative TemRA cells. CDR3 in amino acids: CASSKGTPRIPYEQYF. CDR3 DNA sequence: TGTGCCAGTAGTAAGGGGACCCCGCGGATTCCCTACGAGCAGTACTTC.